This T cell receptor beta chain was retrieved from a study of T-cell memory formation after mild COVID-19. For the study at large: The two donors had largely donor-specific TCR clusters.

The table lists this clonotype with a few counts. Its antigen remains unidentified. J lost 2 bases, V lost 4 bases, and 7 bases had no gene match. The CDR3 sequence is 18 residues long. Germline loops: CDR1 MGHRA, CDR2 YSYEKL. TCRdb ran MiXCR on the 5' RACE reads and lists one entry per CDR3 protein. The sample records 120,000 or so distinct CDR3 sequences, 5% to 6.5% being singletons. Study-wide points: CD4+ bias marked clones expanding day 15 to 37, unlike balanced contracting clones. CD4+ clones that contracted lay mainly in CM and EM; CD8+ ones lay in EMRA.

This TCR was recovered from an adult woman who had mild COVID-19 (a few samples of this study predate the infection). Cell type and time point are not known. V is TRBV4-1 and J is TRBJ2-2, with TRBD2 identical over 13 bases. Sequencing was done on a sample of PBMCs or a T cell subset sorted from them (not recorded which). For the CDR3, the DNA is TGCGCCAGCAGCCCAACGACTAGCGGGGGGCCCAACACCGGGGAGCTGTTTTTT. This codes for CASSPTTSGGPNTGELFF.